These 32 T cell receptor beta chains came from one sample sequenced in a study of T cell responses to AZD1222 COVID-19 vaccine. The table came from immunoSEQ multiplex PCR; TCRdb's copy has only in-frame clones and leaves some out. Among about 200,000 clones listed, 85% to 95% were seen once. This sample comprised peripheral blood, obtained on day 0 of MenACWY control vaccination. These receptors all come from an adult in good health.

The chain is built from TRBV6-6 and TRBJ2-6; 7 bases fit TRBD1. The V and J ends lost 5 bases and 1 base, in that order; junction bases with no gene match: 8. The CDR3 runs 17 residues. Per germline, CDR1 MNHNY and CDR2 SVGAGI (reference sequence). The CDR3 region has the DNA TGTGCCAGCAGTCGACAGGGAGTTGGGTCTGGGGCCAACGTCCTGACTTTC. Translated: CASSRQGVGSGANVLTF.

This clone has just one count. The chain is built from TRBV6-1 and TRBJ2-5; perhaps TRBD2 as D (6 bases). Trimming stripped 0 bases from V and 5 bases from J, with 16 bases between. This CDR3 spans 16 amino acids. Per germline, CDR1 MNHNS and CDR2 SASEGT. Here the CDR3 reads CASSEAEKRARETQYF. In nucleotides, the CDR3 is TGTGCCAGCAGTGAAGCAGAGAAGCGGGCCCGGGAGACCCAGTACTTC.

The chain joins TRBV20-1 to TRBJ1-2, with 7 bases matching TRBD1. V shed 5 bases and J 12 bases; nucleotides not matched to a gene: 6. CDR1 and CDR2 from the germline V gene are DFQATT and SNEGSKA (reference sequence). The CDR3 loop spans 10 amino acids. The CDR3 reads CSALRTGHTF. The DNA of the CDR3 is TGCAGTGCTCTAAGGACAGGACACACCTTC.

V and J are TRBV7-2 and TRBJ2-3; TRBD1 aligns across 9 bases. Germline V CDR1 and CDR2: SGHTA, FQGNSA. Trimming at V came to 5 bases and at J to 8 bases, leaving 11 bases not matched to a gene. The length of the CDR3 is 15 residues. In nucleotides, the CDR3 is TGTGCCAGCAGCGCGACAGGGGGGCTTCTTGGTACGCAGTATTTT. As protein: CASSATGGLLGTQYF.

The V call is TRBV9, the J call TRBJ2-1; the D call may be TRBD1 or TRBD2 (5 bases each). With 2 bases removed from V and 9 bases from J, the gap between germline ends came to 18 bases. The CDR3 is 15 residues long. CDR1 SGDLS and CDR2 YYNGEE come from the germline V gene. The CDR3 coding sequence is TGTGCCAGCAGCGTGGGACCCGGGGAATCCAGTGAGCAGTTCTTC. Its translation is CASSVGPGESSEQFF.

This clone was seen a handful of times. The same CDR3 arises from other DNA sequences in this sample as well. This chain connects TRBV4-3 to TRBJ1-2, with D perhaps matching TRBD1 (6 bases). The CDR3 is 15 amino acids. CDR1 and CDR2 (germline): LGHNA, YSLEER. Deletions cut 0 bases from V and 4 bases from J, with 12 bases between. CDR3 coding DNA: TGCGCCAGCAGCCAAGATCCCGGCAGGGGCTATGGCTACACCTTC. Translating it yields CASSQDPGRGYGYTF.

The V and J genes are TRBV5-1 and TRBJ2-2; D is unresolved. The CDR3 has 12 residues. In germline, CDR1 is SGHRS, CDR2 YFSETQ. V was pared by 4 bases and J by 7 bases, with 8 bases between. As DNA, the CDR3 is TGCGCCAGCAGCCCGGCCGGCGGGGAGCTGTTTTTT. It is translated as CASSPAGGELFF.

The V gene is TRBV3-1 (or the pseudogene TRBV3-2), the J gene TRBJ2-1, with D maybe TRBD2 (5 bases). The germline gives CDR1 LGHDT, CDR2 YNNKEL (reference sequence). V lost 1 base and J lost 9, with 16 bases in between. The CDR3 consists of 15 residues. This chain's CDR3 is CASSQVMLAGGEQFF. The CDR3 DNA is TGTGCCAGCAGCCAAGTAATGCTAGCTGGCGGTGAGCAGTTCTTC.

The rearrangement links TRBV24-1 to TRBJ1-1; weak D call: TRBD1 (5 bases). Germline V CDR1 and CDR2: KGHDR, SFDVKD. This CDR3 contains 11 residues. The V end lost 9 bases, the J end lost 3 bases, and 7 bases lay between the germline ends. CDR3 DNA: TGTGCCACCGGGGGGGACACTGAAGCTTTCTTT. Its translation: CATGGDTEAFF.

The chain is built from TRBV7-2 and TRBJ1-1; D is unclear. This CDR3 has 15 amino acids. Trimming took 4 bases from V and 1 from J, leaving 13 bases between them. Per germline, CDR1 SGHTA and CDR2 FQGNSA. The CDR3 region has the DNA TGTGCCAGCAGCTATGATAACGGGAGGAACACTGAAGCTTTCTTT. This sequence encodes CASSYDNGRNTEAFF.

The genes are TRBV24-1 and TRBJ2-1, with TRBD1 as a possible D gene (5 bases). Germline V lookup: CDR1 KGHDR, CDR2 SFDVKD. V lost 3 bases and J 1 base, leaving 12 bases between the germline ends. The CDR3 has 16 amino acids. DNA of the CDR3: TGTGCCACCAGTGATCCCGCCAGGGCGTCCTACAATGAGCAGTTCTTC. Amino acids: CATSDPARASYNEQFF.

The gene calls are TRBV2 and TRBJ2-1; the D is unclear. Trimming stripped 0 bases from V and 16 bases from J, with 13 bases between. The length of the CDR3 is 12 residues. Germline V gene data show CDR1 as SNHLY and CDR2 as FYNNEI. DNA for the CDR3: TGTGCCAGCAGTGAAGCCGGACGGGTGTACTTCTTC. Its translation: CASSEAGRVYFF.

The gene calls are TRBV6-5 and TRBJ1-2; 7 bases are a match to TRBD1. Germline loops: CDR1 MNHEY, CDR2 SVGAGI. Trimming took 6 bases from V and 6 from J; bases not matched to a gene: 7. This CDR3 contains 13 residues. The CDR3: CASRAGTVNGYTF. The DNA for the CDR3 is TGTGCCAGCAGGGCCGGGACAGTTAATGGCTACACCTTC.

This clone is a singleton in its sample. This chain connects TRBV29-1 to TRBJ1-1; 9 nucleotides align to TRBD1. Germline CDR1 and CDR2: SQVTM and ANQGSEA. The CDR3 length is 14 residues. Unmatched junction bases numbered 10, after V lost 7 bases and J lost 4 bases. CDR3: CSATTGGRITEAFF. CDR3 coding DNA: TGCAGCGCCACGACAGGGGGACGCATCACTGAAGCTTTCTTT.

The J gene is TRBJ2-1, the V gene TRBV6-2 or TRBV6-3; TRBD2 agrees at 13 bases. CDR1 is MNHEY, CDR2 SVGEGT, per germline. V lost 2 bases, J lost 1 base, and 11 bases stayed unmatched. CDR3 size: 20 residues. CDR3: CASSYPTSGGAKWSYNEQFF. Here the CDR3 DNA reads TGTGCCAGCAGTTACCCAACTAGCGGGGGGGCCAAATGGTCCTACAATGAGCAGTTCTTC.

The rearrangement joins TRBV24-1 to TRBJ2-1; D unclear. CDR3 length: 13 amino acids. CDR1 is KGHDR and CDR2 is SFDVKD in the germline V gene. The germline V and J ends were trimmed by 3 bases and 7 bases, with 9 bases remaining between them. CDR3 coding DNA: TGTGCCACCAGTGATGCCAGGCGGAATGAGCAGTTCTTC. Amino acid sequence: CATSDARRNEQFF.

This clone was recorded once. The chain employs TRBV19 and TRBJ2-3; a weak D match, TRBD2 (6 bases). V was trimmed by 6 bases and J by 2 bases, leaving 12 bases between them. The CDR3 totals 14 residues. Germline V gene sequence: CDR1 LNHDA, CDR2 SQIVND (reference sequence). The CDR3 nucleotides read TGTGCCAGTAGGGTCGGCGGGACCACAGATACGCAGTATTTT. Amino acids: CASRVGGTTDTQYF.

This chain's CDR3 is CASSLPGLYGYTF. CDR3 DNA: TGTGCCAGCAGCTTACCGGGGCTCTATGGCTACACCTTC. V and J are TRBV5-5 and TRBJ1-2; possible D gene TRBD1, 5 bases. Trimming removed 2 bases at V and 4 bases at J, with 9 bases between. Germline lookup yields CDR1 SGHKS and CDR2 YYEKEE (reference sequence). This CDR3 region has 13 residues.

V is TRBV7-9 and J is TRBJ2-7, with 7 bases fitting TRBD1. This CDR3 region has 16 residues. Germline values: CDR1 SEHNR, CDR2 FQNEAQ (reference sequence). V trimming: 2 bases; J trimming: 2 bases; junction bases outside the gene matches: 9. CDR3 amino acids: CASSLTQGVAAYEQYF. The CDR3, as DNA: TGTGCCAGCAGCTTAACCCAGGGGGTCGCCGCCTACGAGCAGTACTTC. Looking up the rest from reference TRBV7-9 and TRBJ2-7 gives the full variable domain: DTGVSQNPRHKITKRGQNVTFRCDPISEHNRLYWYRQTLGQGPEFLTYFQNEAQLEKSRLLSDRFSAERPKGSFSTLEIQRTEQGDSAMYLCASSLTQGVAAYEQYFGPGTRLTVT.

The chain combines TRBV2 with TRBJ1-1, with a possible D match to TRBD1 (5 bases). Germline V gene lookup returns CDR1 SNHLY and CDR2 FYNNEI. V was cut by 5 bases and J by 4 bases, with 14 bases left in between. The CDR3 runs 14 residues. The CDR3 coding sequence is TGTGCCAGCAGTCTAGGGGTTGAGCGCACTGAAGCTTTCTTT. Its protein product is CASSLGVERTEAFF. The full variable domain, with the rest looked up from reference TRBV2 and TRBJ1-1, is EPEVTQTPSHQVTQMGQEVILRCVPISNHLYFYWYRQILGQKVEFLVSFYNNEISEKSEIFDDQFSVERPDGSNFTLKIRSTKLEDSAMYFCASSLGVERTEAFFGQGTRLTVV.

About this clone: In the same sample, other DNA sequences code for this CDR3. V gene TRBV5-1 combines with J gene TRBJ1-1, with a weak D call TRBD1 (5 bases). The CDR3 contains 13 residues. The V end lost 1 base, the J end lost 1 base, and 5 bases lay between the germline ends. Germline V gene data show CDR1 as SGHRS and CDR2 as YFSETQ. The DNA of the CDR3 is TGCGCCAGCAGCTTGCAGGGGAACACTGAAGCTTTCTTT. Amino acid sequence: CASSLQGNTEAFF.

V and J are TRBV19 and TRBJ1-2, with a tentative D call TRBD1 (5 bases). CDR1 and CDR2 from the germline V gene are LNHDA and SQIVND (reference sequence). CDR3 size: 13 residues. V shed 3 bases and J shed 7 bases, with 12 bases lying between them. The CDR3 DNA reads TGTGCCAGTAGTATCCCCAGGGAGGGTGGCTACACCTTC. Its protein is CASSIPREGGYTF. The variable domain in full, completed from reference TRBV19 and TRBJ1-2, reads DGGITQSPKYLFRKEGQNVTLSCEQNLNHDAMYWYRQDPGQGLRLIYYSQIVNDFQKGDIAEGYSVSREKKESFPLTVTSAQKNPTAFYLCASSIPREGGYTFGSGTRLTVV.

The chain joins TRBV7-2 to TRBJ2-2, with 16 bases fitting TRBD2. This CDR3 has 15 amino acids. Looked up from germline, CDR1 is SGHTA and CDR2 is FQGNSA. V lost 10 bases, J lost 6 bases, and 5 bases stayed unmatched. As DNA, the CDR3 is TGTGCCACCGGGACTAGCGGGGGGGCTTCCGGGGAGCTGTTTTTT. Translating it yields CATGTSGGASGELFF.

The V and J genes are TRBV2 and TRBJ2-7; TRBD2 aligns across 7 bases. The germline gives CDR1 SNHLY, CDR2 FYNNEI. J was trimmed by 7 bases and V by 3 bases; bases with no gene match: 6. This CDR3 contains 13 residues. CDR3 residues: CASSEGLTLEQYF. In DNA, the CDR3 is TGTGCCAGCAGTGAGGGACTAACCCTGGAGCAGTACTTC.

The chain joins TRBV28 to TRBJ2-7; D is uncertain. This CDR3 has 12 amino acids. The V end lost 6 bases, the J end lost 1 base, and 7 bases lay between the germline ends. Germline CDR1 is MDHEN and CDR2 is SYDVKM. CDR3 in amino acids: CASSLLSYEQYF. Written as DNA, the CDR3 is TGTGCCAGCAGCCTCCTATCCTACGAGCAGTACTTC.

This clone was seen just once. The genes are TRBV27 and TRBJ2-7; 11 bases agree with TRBD2. Germline lookup yields CDR1 MNHEY and CDR2 SMNVEV (reference sequence). V shed 6 bases, J shed 4 bases, and the junction held 8 bases outside the gene matches. This CDR3 comprises 15 residues. This CDR3 reads CASSRYSGGGYEQYF. The CDR3 DNA follows: TGTGCCAGCAGCCGATATAGCGGGGGGGGTTACGAGCAGTACTTC.

This clone was observed a few times. The chain recombines TRBV5-1 with TRBJ2-7, with D unresolved. The CDR3 has 13 amino acids. Germline V CDR1 and CDR2: SGHRS, YFSETQ. V lost 0 bases and J 1 base, leaving 5 bases between the germline ends. The CDR3 here is CASSLAPSYEQYF. The CDR3 coding sequence is TGCGCCAGCAGCTTGGCACCTTCCTACGAGCAGTACTTC.

J is TRBJ2-7 and V is TRBV19, with D hard to call. Germline V gives CDR1 LNHDA, CDR2 SQIVND (reference sequence). This CDR3 region has 13 residues. V was shortened by 4 bases and J by 7 bases, with 14 bases between the two germline ends. The CDR3 DNA sequence: TGTGCCAGTAGTACTACATGGGATGGGGAGCAGTACTTC. This codes for CASSTTWDGEQYF.

The V call is TRBV11-2, the J call TRBJ1-3, with TRBD1 matching over 7 bases. V lost 5 bases, J lost 3 bases, and 7 bases stayed unmatched. CDR1 and CDR2 (germline): SGHAT, FQNNGV. This CDR3 region has 15 residues. The CDR3 region is CASSPLRQGGNTIYF. CDR3 coding DNA: TGTGCCAGCAGCCCCCTCCGACAGGGTGGAAACACCATATATTTT.

The chain recombines TRBV5-6 with TRBJ2-1, with 7 bases lining up with TRBD1. CDR1 SGHDT and CDR2 YYEEEE come from the germline V gene. The CDR3 is made up of 11 amino acids. The junction had 5 bases not matched to a gene; V was cut back by 4 bases and J by 13 bases. The CDR3 loop is CASSIRDSQFF. CDR3 DNA: TGTGCCAGCAGCATCCGGGACAGCCAGTTCTTC.

The chain uses TRBV4-1 and TRBJ2-6; D might be TRBD1 (6 bases). This CDR3 contains 19 residues. V dropped 2 bases and J dropped 2 bases, with 19 bases sitting between them. CDR1 and CDR2 (germline): MGHRA, YSYEKL. The chain's CDR3 is CASSQYRATPRPGANVLTF. For the CDR3, the DNA is TGCGCCAGCAGCCAATACAGGGCGACCCCACGGCCTGGGGCCAACGTCCTGACTTTC.

V and J are TRBV5-1 and TRBJ1-1, with D perhaps TRBD1 (5 bases). Trimming removed 3 bases from V and 1 base from J, with 10 bases in between. The CDR3 sequence is 14 residues long. From germline, CDR1 is SGHRS and CDR2 YFSETQ. CDR3 in DNA: TGCGCCAGCAGCTGGGCTACAGGGAACACTGAAGCTTTCTTT. Translated, it gives CASSWATGNTEAFF. Based on the CDR3 plus reference TRBV5-1 and TRBJ1-1, the full variable domain is KAGVTQTPRYLIKTRGQQVTLSCSPISGHRSVSWYQQTPGQGLQFLFEYFSETQRNKGNFPGRFSGRQFSNSRSEMNVSTLELGDSALYLCASSWATGNTEAFFGQGTRLTVV.